Detailed here is one TCR beta chain. Antigen: not known. The sample comes from a study of T cell repertoires in cytomegalovirus infection. TCRdb re-analysed the reads in MiXCR, keeping a single row per CDR3 protein. The sample shows 28,000 or so distinct CDR3 sequences, around 20% of them seen only once. Between the trimmed V and J ends, which lost 8 bases and 4 bases, there was a span of 22 bases. Germline V gives CDR1 SEHNR, CDR2 FQNEAQ (reference sequence). The CDR3 sequence is 16 residues long. V usage is TRBV7-9 and J usage is TRBJ2-3, with D unresolved. The sequencing used CD8+ T cells from cultured PBMCs, collected from culture after CMV antigen stimulation. The receptor was isolated from a human donor in good health (CMV status not recorded). Some clones in this sample may be carry-over from other donors' samples. As DNA, the CDR3 is TGTGCCAGCTGGGATTCGGGCATCCTCGGCCCAGATACGCAGTATTTT. This gives the protein CASWDSGILGPDTQYF.